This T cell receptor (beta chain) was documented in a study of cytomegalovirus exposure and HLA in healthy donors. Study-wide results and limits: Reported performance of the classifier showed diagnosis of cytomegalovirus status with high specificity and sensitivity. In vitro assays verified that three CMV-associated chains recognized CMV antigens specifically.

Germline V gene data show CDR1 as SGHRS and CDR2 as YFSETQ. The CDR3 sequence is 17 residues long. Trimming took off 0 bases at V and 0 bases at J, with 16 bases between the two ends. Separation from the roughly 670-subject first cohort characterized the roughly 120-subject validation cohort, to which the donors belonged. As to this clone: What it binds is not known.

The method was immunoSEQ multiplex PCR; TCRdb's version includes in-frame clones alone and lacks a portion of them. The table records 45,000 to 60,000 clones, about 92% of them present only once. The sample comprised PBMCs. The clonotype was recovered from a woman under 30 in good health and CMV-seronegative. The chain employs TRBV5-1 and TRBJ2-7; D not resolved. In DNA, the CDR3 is TGCGCCAGCAGCTTGGAGTGCCGCCCTTATAGCTCCTACGAGCAGTACGTC. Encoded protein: CASSLECRPYSSYEQYV.